The rows below give T cell receptor beta chains drawn from one sample of a study of T-cell memory formation after mild COVID-19. TCRdb reprocessed the 5' RACE reads with MiXCR, giving one entry per CDR3 protein. This table holds some 130,000 distinct CDR3 sequences, approximately 17% found once. The sample comprised PBMCs or a T cell subset sorted from them (not recorded which). These receptors all stem from a man aged 18-30 years who had mild COVID-19 (a few samples of this study predate the infection). Cell type and time point are not known. Each CDR3 is given with its conserved first and last residue. Each record gives: clone size, J gene, D gene, V gene, CDR3 protein, CDR3 DNA. A D gene is named only where the DNA matches it firmly. Some rows have no size entry. The others give once, few or many, or a class for an expanded clone.

size: NA; J: TRBJ2-5; D: NA; V: TRBV5-1; CDR3: CASSFRTAQETQYF; DNA: TGCGCCAGCAGCTTCCGGACAGCCCAAGAGACCCAGTACTTC
size: few; J: TRBJ2-2; D: TRBD1; V: TRBV11-2; CDR3: CASSPTGGSTGELFF; DNA: TGTGCCAGCAGCCCTACAGGGGGCAGCACCGGGGAGCTGTTTTTT
size: few; J: TRBJ2-3; D: TRBD2; V: TRBV7-2; CDR3: CASSFASGGPSTDTQYF; DNA: TGTGCCAGCAGCTTTGCTAGCGGGGGACCGAGCACAGATACGCAGTATTTT
size: few; J: TRBJ1-1; D: NA; V: TRBV11-2; CDR3: CASSFVRRNTEAFF; DNA: TGTGCCAGCAGCTTTGTTCGCCGGAACACTGAAGCTTTCTTT
size: NA; J: TRBJ2-5; D: TRBD2; V: TRBV29-1; CDR3: CSAPGLAGGGAGTQYF; DNA: TGCAGCGCACCGGGACTAGCGGGGGGGGGCGCCGGGACCCAGTACTTC
size: NA; J: TRBJ1-6; D: NA; V: TRBV12-3/TRBV12-4; CDR3: CASRLRVGSPLHF; DNA: TGTGCCAGCAGGCTCCGTGTAGGCTCACCCCTCCACTTT
size: NA; J: TRBJ1-2; D: TRBD1; V: TRBV18; CDR3: CASSPLHSGTGDRGYTF; DNA: TGTGCCAGCTCACCTTTGCACTCCGGGACAGGGGATCGCGGCTACACCTTC
size: few; J: TRBJ1-1; D: NA; V: TRBV19; CDR3: CASAGRGRMNTEAFF; DNA: TGTGCCAGCGCCGGGCGCGGGAGGATGAACACTGAAGCTTTCTTT
size: NA; J: TRBJ1-6; D: TRBD1; V: TRBV7-2; CDR3: CASSSSQGVMNSPLHF; DNA: TGTGCCAGCAGCTCCTCCCAGGGGGTAATGAATTCACCCCTCCACTTT
size: few; J: TRBJ1-6; D: NA; V: TRBV9; CDR3: CASSQVQDSPLHF; DNA: TGTGCCAGCAGCCAAGTACAAGATTCACCCCTCCACTTT
size: NA; J: TRBJ1-5; D: NA; V: TRBV6-1; CDR3: CASSEDRGQVLVPQHF; DNA: TGTGCCAGCAGTGAAGACCGCGGTCAAGTACTCGTGCCCCAGCATTTT
size: NA; J: TRBJ2-3; D: TRBD1; V: TRBV5-4; CDR3: CASSPGGQGGGTQYF; DNA: TGTGCCAGCAGCCCGGGCGGACAGGGTGGCGGTACGCAGTATTTT
size: NA; J: TRBJ2-2; D: NA; V: TRBV5-1; CDR3: CASSLASRTLNTGELFF; DNA: TGCGCCAGCAGCTTGGCCTCTAGGACCTTGAACACCGGGGAGCTGTTTTTT
size: NA; J: TRBJ2-7; D: TRBD2; V: TRBV12-3/TRBV12-4; CDR3: CASSPKRGSPYEQYF; DNA: TGTGCCAGCAGTCCCAAGCGGGGTTCTCCCTACGAGCAGTACTTC
size: few; J: TRBJ2-1; D: TRBD2; V: TRBV12-3/TRBV12-4; CDR3: CASSFSSGPNEQFF; DNA: TGTGCCAGCAGTTTCTCTAGCGGGCCCAATGAGCAGTTCTTC
size: NA; J: TRBJ1-1; D: TRBD1; V: TRBV10-3; CDR3: CAIRTGVGTEAFF; DNA: TGTGCCATCAGAACAGGGGTTGGCACTGAAGCTTTCTTT
size: NA; J: TRBJ2-1; D: TRBD2; V: TRBV5-1; CDR3: CASRAGGRYEQFF; DNA: TGCGCCAGCAGGGCGGGGGGGCGGTATGAGCAGTTCTTC
size: NA; J: TRBJ2-3; D: NA; V: TRBV19; CDR3: CASTHRSTDTQYF; DNA: TGTGCCAGCACCCATAGGAGCACAGATACGCAGTATTTT
size: few; J: TRBJ2-3; D: TRBD1; V: TRBV20-1; CDR3: CSAAQGMGTDTQYF; DNA: TGCAGTGCAGCACAGGGGATGGGCACAGATACGCAGTATTTT
size: many; J: TRBJ2-3; D: NA; V: TRBV5-4; CDR3: CASSLSSSRLGDTQYF; DNA: TGTGCCAGCAGCTTGAGCTCTAGTAGGTTGGGAGATACGCAGTATTTT
size: few; J: TRBJ2-3; D: TRBD1; V: TRBV4-3; CDR3: CASSQAGQGAKDTQYF; DNA: TGCGCCAGCAGCCAAGCGGGGCAGGGGGCGAAAGATACGCAGTATTTT
size: few; J: TRBJ2-5; D: NA; V: TRBV7-9; CDR3: CASSSVTETQYF; DNA: TGTGCCAGCAGCTCAGTGACGGAGACCCAGTACTTC
size: few; J: TRBJ2-1; D: NA; V: TRBV9; CDR3: CASSKQSSYNEQFF; DNA: TGTGCCAGCAGCAAACAAAGCTCCTACAATGAGCAGTTCTTC
size: NA; J: TRBJ2-2; D: TRBD1; V: TRBV5-1; CDR3: CASARTGVDTGELFF; DNA: TGCGCCAGCGCACGGACAGGGGTGGACACCGGGGAGCTGTTTTTT
size: NA; J: TRBJ1-5; D: NA; V: TRBV28; CDR3: CASSLPTFHQPQHF; DNA: TGTGCCAGCAGTTTGCCGACGTTTCATCAGCCCCAGCATTTT
size: once; J: TRBJ1-1; D: NA; V: TRBV18; CDR3: CASSPEPFNTEAFF; DNA: TGTGCCAGCTCACCGGAACCCTTTAACACTGAAGCTTTCTTT
size: NA; J: TRBJ1-3; D: NA; V: TRBV7-6; CDR3: CASSLGGPGNTIYF; DNA: TGTGCCAGCAGCCTTGGGGGCCCTGGAAACACCATATATTTT
size: few; J: TRBJ2-2; D: NA; V: TRBV27; CDR3: CASSLSHPRTGELFF; DNA: TGTGCCAGCAGTTTATCGCATCCTCGCACCGGGGAGCTGTTTTTT
size: NA; J: TRBJ1-6; D: NA; V: TRBV7-2; CDR3: CASSQAQYNSPLHF; DNA: TGTGCCAGCAGTCAGGCCCAATATAATTCACCCCTCCACTTT
size: few; J: TRBJ2-3; D: NA; V: TRBV12-3/TRBV12-4; CDR3: CASTNQGGDTQYF; DNA: TGTGCCAGCACAAATCAGGGGGGGGATACGCAGTATTTT
size: NA; J: TRBJ2-3; D: NA; V: TRBV2; CDR3: CASSEDRGDTQYF; DNA: TGTGCCAGCAGTGAAGATCGGGGAGATACGCAGTATTTT
size: few; J: TRBJ2-5; D: NA; V: TRBV9; CDR3: CASSVGERVETQYF; DNA: TGTGCCAGCAGCGTAGGGGAGCGCGTGGAGACCCAGTACTTC
size: few; J: TRBJ2-3; D: TRBD1; V: TRBV4-1; CDR3: CASSQVGQGVMDTQYF; DNA: TGCGCCAGCAGCCAAGTCGGGCAGGGGGTGATGGATACGCAGTATTTT
size: NA; J: TRBJ1-2; D: NA; V: TRBV7-2; CDR3: CASSAGENYGYTF; DNA: TGTGCCAGCAGCGCCGGCGAGAACTATGGCTACACCTTC
size: few; J: TRBJ1-1; D: NA; V: TRBV5-1; CDR3: CASSLRILEGEAFF; DNA: TGCGCCAGCAGCCTCCGGATTTTGGAGGGCGAAGCTTTCTTT
size: many; J: TRBJ2-3; D: NA; V: TRBV7-2; CDR3: CASSRRGNTDTQYF; DNA: TGTGCCAGCAGCCGAAGGGGAAACACAGATACGCAGTATTTT
size: NA; J: TRBJ1-2; D: NA; V: TRBV18; CDR3: CASSPPTGRYGYTF; DNA: TGTGCCAGCTCACCACCGACAGGACGCTATGGCTACACCTTC
size: few; J: TRBJ1-1; D: NA; V: TRBV6-6; CDR3: CASSSPGRMNTEAFF; DNA: TGTGCCAGCAGTTCCCCGGGACGGATGAACACTGAAGCTTTCTTT
size: few; J: TRBJ2-2; D: TRBD1; V: TRBV7-2; CDR3: CASSPSDRDRGTGELFF; DNA: TGTGCCAGCAGCCCTTCCGACAGGGACAGGGGCACCGGGGAGCTGTTTTTT
size: few; J: TRBJ1-1; D: NA; V: TRBV5-1; CDR3: CASSLFGGSITEAFF; DNA: TGCGCCAGCAGCTTGTTTGGGGGGAGCATCACTGAAGCTTTCTTT
size: NA; J: TRBJ2-7; D: TRBD1; V: TRBV7-9; CDR3: CASSYGQAYEQYF; DNA: TGTGCCAGCAGTTACGGACAGGCCTACGAGCAGTACTTC
size: NA; J: TRBJ2-1; D: TRBD1; V: TRBV7-2; CDR3: CASSDGTGGPEQFF; DNA: TGTGCCAGCAGCGACGGGACAGGGGGCCCTGAGCAGTTCTTC
size: few; J: TRBJ2-2; D: NA; V: TRBV7-2; CDR3: CASSFRGTGELFF; DNA: TGTGCCAGCAGCTTCCGGGGCACCGGGGAGCTGTTTTTT
size: NA; J: TRBJ2-3; D: TRBD2; V: TRBV10-2; CDR3: CASRTSGEFTDTQYF; DNA: TGCGCCAGCCGGACTAGCGGGGAATTCACAGATACGCAGTATTTT
size: few; J: TRBJ2-1; D: NA; V: TRBV7-2; CDR3: CASSFTTTWGNEQFF; DNA: TGTGCCAGCAGCTTCACGACAACCTGGGGTAATGAGCAGTTCTTC